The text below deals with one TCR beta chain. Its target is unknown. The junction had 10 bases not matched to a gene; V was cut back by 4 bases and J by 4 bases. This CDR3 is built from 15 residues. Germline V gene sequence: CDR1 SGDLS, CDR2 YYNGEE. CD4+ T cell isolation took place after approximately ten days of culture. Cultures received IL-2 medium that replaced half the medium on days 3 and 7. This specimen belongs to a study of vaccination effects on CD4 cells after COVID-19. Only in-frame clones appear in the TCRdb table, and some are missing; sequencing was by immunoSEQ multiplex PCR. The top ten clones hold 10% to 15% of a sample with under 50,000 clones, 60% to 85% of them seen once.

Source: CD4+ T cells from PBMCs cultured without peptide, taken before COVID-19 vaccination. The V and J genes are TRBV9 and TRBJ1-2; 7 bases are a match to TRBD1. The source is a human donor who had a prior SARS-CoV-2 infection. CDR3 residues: CASSPNTQGGYGYTF. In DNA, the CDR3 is TGTGCCAGCAGCCCAAATACCCAGGGGGGCTATGGCTACACCTTC.